The 16 T cell receptor beta chains below all came from one sample that was sequenced in a study of vaccination and CD4 T cells after COVID-19. Sequencing of cultured CD4+ T cell DNA used the Oncomine TCR Beta short-read assay. TCRdb re-called the PCR reads through MiXCR, storing one row per CDR3 protein. The table shows some 7,000 distinct CDR3 sequences, with roughly 20% occurring only once. Indicated treatment: roughly 10-day PBMC culture with coronavirus spike peptide pools or control peptides (ViraFEST assay). The antigens for these receptors are not known. The sequencing here drew on CD4+ T cells from blood, cultured in vitro, taken after SARS-CoV-2 vaccination. These TCRs come from a human donor who had recovered from COVID-19.

The rearrangement links TRBV20-1 to TRBJ1-5; 8 bases are shared with TRBD1. Germline loops: CDR1 DFQATT, CDR2 SNEGSKA (reference sequence). CDR3 size: 19 residues. The CDR3 region is CSGVPPGQAFSWSNQPQHF. The CDR3 bases are TGCAGCGGCGTCCCCCCGGGACAGGCGTTTAGTTGGAGCAATCAGCCCCAGCATTTT.

This clonotype is deemed medium-sized. The rearrangement joins TRBV7-2 to TRBJ2-1; D not resolved. The CDR3 totals 13 residues. From germline, CDR1 is SGHTA and CDR2 FQGNSA. V was shortened by 2 bases and J by 9 bases, with 11 bases between the two germline ends. The CDR3 reads CASSLSEAVEQFF. The DNA of the CDR3 is TGTGCCAGCAGCTTATCCGAGGCGGTTGAGCAGTTCTTC.

This clonotype has just a few counts. The chain employs TRBV6-5 and TRBJ1-5; possible D gene TRBD1, 5 bases. Germline V gene lookup returns CDR1 MNHEY and CDR2 SVGAGI. V shed 4 bases and J shed 1 base, with 8 bases lying between them. CDR3 size: 14 residues. CDR3 DNA: TGTGCCAGCAGTTCCAAGGGGAGCAATCAGCCCCAGCATTTT. Protein product: CASSSKGSNQPQHF.

This clonotype is classed as medium-sized (0.01 to 0.1%). CDR3 protein: CASSLESSGANVLTF. In nucleotides, the CDR3 is TGTGCCAGCAGCTTAGAAAGCTCTGGGGCCAACGTCCTGACTTTC. The V gene is TRBV7-2, the J gene TRBJ2-6; no clear D. This CDR3 contains 15 residues. Germline lookup yields CDR1 SGHTA and CDR2 FQGNSA. V shed 1 base and J shed 0 bases, with 4 bases lying between them. The complete variable domain, with remaining parts taken from reference TRBV7-2 and TRBJ2-6, reads GAGVSQSPSNKVTEKGKDVELRCDPISGHTALYWYRQSLGQGLEFLIYFQGNSAPDKSGLPSDRFSAERTGGSVSTLTIQRTQQEDSAVYLCASSLESSGANVLTFGAGSRLTVL.

This clonotype was recorded a few times. This chain links TRBV10-3 with TRBJ2-7; perhaps TRBD1 as D (5 bases). CDR3 length: 15 residues. Deletions cut 6 bases from V and 1 base from J, with 16 bases between. Germline lookup yields CDR1 ENHRY and CDR2 SYGVKD. This chain's CDR3 is CAISSMGLGSYEQYF. DNA for the CDR3: TGTGCCATCAGCAGTATGGGGCTAGGGTCCTACGAGCAGTACTTC.

The chain combines TRBV11-1 with TRBJ2-3; D is perhaps TRBD1 or TRBD2 (5 bases each). The germline V and J ends were trimmed by 5 bases and 0 bases, with 21 bases remaining between them. CDR3 length: 18 amino acids. From germline, CDR1 is SGHAT and CDR2 FQDESV (reference sequence). CDR3 DNA: TGTGCCAGCAGCCCCTGGGGGTCTTTCCCACAGAGCACAGATACGCAGTATTTT. Translated: CASSPWGSFPQSTDTQYF.

In this sample, this clonotype turned up a few times. The chain uses TRBV4-1 and TRBJ1-2, with 10 nucleotides matching TRBD1. Trimming took 4 bases from V and 4 from J; bases not matched to a gene: 6. Germline lookup yields CDR1 MGHRA and CDR2 YSYEKL. The CDR3 loop spans 15 amino acids. CDR3 sequence: CASSRDRGPTYGYTF. CDR3 bases: TGCGCCAGCAGCCGAGACAGGGGGCCCACCTATGGCTACACCTTC.

This clonotype is deemed medium-sized (0.01 to 0.1%). This chain links TRBV28 with TRBJ2-5, with D tentatively TRBD2 (6 bases). Germline CDR1 MDHEN, CDR2 SYDVKM. Trimming left V 3 bases short and J 3 bases short, with 17 bases between. The CDR3 has 16 residues. The CDR3 nucleotides read TGTGCCAGCAGTTTGACCCCCGGGAGTGGGAAAGAGACCCAGTACTTC. Encoded protein: CASSLTPGSGKETQYF.

The rearrangement joins TRBV27 to TRBJ2-2, with D perhaps TRBD1 (5 bases). V lost 6 bases to trimming and J lost 1 base, with 24 bases between them. This CDR3 is built from 19 residues. The germline V gene has CDR1 MNHEY and CDR2 SMNVEV (reference sequence). Here the CDR3 DNA reads TGTGCCAGCAGAAGGTTTGCAGGGATACCCGACGGGAACACCGGGGAGCTGTTTTTT. It codes for CASRRFAGIPDGNTGELFF.

There are a few counts of this clonotype. The chain joins TRBV20-1 to TRBJ2-2, with unresolved D. Germline-derived CDR1 and CDR2 are DFQATT and SNEGSKA (reference sequence). Trimming stripped 0 bases from V and 0 bases from J, with 11 bases between. This CDR3 is 16 amino acids long. CDR3 loop: CSARDWQRPNTGELFF. CDR3 sequence (DNA): TGCAGTGCTAGAGACTGGCAGCGCCCGAACACCGGGGAGCTGTTTTTT.

This chain joins TRBV4-1 and TRBJ2-5; the match to TRBD1 covers 8 bases. Per the germline V gene, CDR1 is MGHRA and CDR2 is YSYEKL. Trimming at V came to 4 bases and at J to 0 bases, leaving 7 bases not matched to a gene. CDR3 size: 16 residues. CDR3 residues: CASSLRQGRYQETQYF. The CDR3 DNA reads TGCGCCAGCAGCCTTAGACAGGGGAGGTACCAAGAGACCCAGTACTTC.

This clonotype is large (0.1 to 1%) by share. The chain couples TRBV20-1 to TRBJ1-2; D is unclear. V lost 3 bases and J 2 bases, leaving 7 bases between the germline ends. Per the germline V gene, CDR1 is DFQATT and CDR2 is SNEGSKA (reference sequence). The CDR3 has 12 amino acids. The CDR3 DNA follows: TGCAGTGCTAGCAAAGGCAACTATGGCTACACCTTC. Its protein is CSASKGNYGYTF.

Within the sample, this clonotype is medium-sized. This rearrangement joins TRBV6-5 to TRBJ1-6; D unclear. Germline lookup yields CDR1 MNHEY and CDR2 SVGAGI. The CDR3 covers 15 residues. Trimming shortened V by 0 bases and J by 10 bases, and 13 bases separated the two germline ends. For the CDR3, the DNA is TGTGCCAGCAGTTACTCCGGAGCGGAGAGGTCACCCCTCCACTTT. The encoded protein is CASSYSGAERSPLHF.

V usage is TRBV5-4 and J usage is TRBJ1-5, with TRBD1 matching over 7 bases. Per the germline V gene, CDR1 is SGHNT and CDR2 is YYREEE (reference sequence). This CDR3 is built from 16 residues. Unmatched junction bases numbered 4, after V lost 0 bases and J lost 1 base. CDR3 nucleotides: TGTGCCAGCAGCTTGGGAGGGGGCATGAGCAATCAGCCCCAGCATTTT. Its translation: CASSLGGGMSNQPQHF.

This clonotype was detected a few times. The gene calls are TRBV7-2 and TRBJ2-3; D unclear. Trimming cost V 2 bases and J 3 bases, with 0 bases left between them. The CDR3 consists of 11 residues. CDR1 is SGHTA, CDR2 FQGNSA, per germline. The DNA for the CDR3 is TGTGCCAGCAGCTTAACAGATACGCAGTATTTT. Amino acid sequence: CASSLTDTQYF.

The rearrangement joins TRBV6-2 or TRBV6-3 to TRBJ2-1; 10 nucleotides line up with TRBD2. The ends lost 5 bases at V and 5 bases at J; junction bases unmatched: 3. The CDR3 loop spans 14 amino acids. CDR1 is MNHEY, CDR2 SVGEGT, per germline. The CDR3 DNA is TGTGCCAGCAGTGTAGCGGGGGGCAACAATGAGCAGTTCTTC. It encodes CASSVAGGNNEQFF.